This paragraph covers one T cell receptor (beta chain) sequence. The antigen is unknown. The CDR3 runs to 16 residues. Germline CDR1 and CDR2: MNHEY and SMNVEV (reference sequence). With 3 bases removed from V and 0 bases from J, the gap between germline ends came to 14 bases. TCRdb independently ran MiXCR on the 5' RACE reads; one entry per CDR3 protein. This table holds 350,000 to 500,000 distinct CDR3 sequences, roughly a quarter found once. This entry belongs to a study of T-cell memory formation after mild COVID-19. Study-wide background: Largely donor-specific sequence clusters came from a couple of donors. Study-level findings and limits: Cross-reactive memory apparently joined, as some responding clones appeared in pre-infection memory.

The sequenced sample consisted of PBMCs or a T cell subset sorted from them (not recorded which). The V and J genes are TRBV27 and TRBJ1-1, with a possible D match to TRBD1 (6 bases). This TCR came from an adult woman who had mild COVID-19 (a few samples of this study predate the infection). Cell type and time point are not known. CDR3 nucleotides: TGTGCCAGCAGTTTCTCACCCAGGGGTCTGAACACTGAAGCTTTCTTT. This codes for CASSFSPRGLNTEAFF.